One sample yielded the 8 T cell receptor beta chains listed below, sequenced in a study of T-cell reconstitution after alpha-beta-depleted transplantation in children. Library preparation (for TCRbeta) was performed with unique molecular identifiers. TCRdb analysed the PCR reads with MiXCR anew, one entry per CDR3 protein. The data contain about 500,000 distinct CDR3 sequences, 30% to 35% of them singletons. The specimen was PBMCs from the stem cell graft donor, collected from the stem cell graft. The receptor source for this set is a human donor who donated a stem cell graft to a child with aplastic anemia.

CDR3 loop: CASSQRGMGINQPQHF. DNA of the CDR3: TGTGCCAGCAGTCAACGGGGCATGGGGATCAATCAGCCCCAGCATTTT. The chain combines TRBV12-3 or TRBV12-4 with TRBJ1-5; D may be TRBD1 (5 bases). The CDR3 sequence is 16 residues long. V was clipped by 5 bases and J by 3 bases, with 17 bases between them.

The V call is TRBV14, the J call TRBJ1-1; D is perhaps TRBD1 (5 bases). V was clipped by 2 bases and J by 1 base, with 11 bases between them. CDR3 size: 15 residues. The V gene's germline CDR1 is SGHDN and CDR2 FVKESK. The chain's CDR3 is CASSQQTGRNTEAFF. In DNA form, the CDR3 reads TGTGCCAGCAGCCAACAGACGGGACGGAACACTGAAGCTTTCTTT.

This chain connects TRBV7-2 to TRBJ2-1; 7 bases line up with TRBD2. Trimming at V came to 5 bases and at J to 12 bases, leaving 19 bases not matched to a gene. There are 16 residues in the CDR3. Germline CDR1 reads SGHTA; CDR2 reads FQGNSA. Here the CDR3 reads CASSLTSAELPWGQFF. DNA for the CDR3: TGTGCCAGCAGCCTCACTAGCGCGGAGCTCCCGTGGGGGCAGTTCTTC.

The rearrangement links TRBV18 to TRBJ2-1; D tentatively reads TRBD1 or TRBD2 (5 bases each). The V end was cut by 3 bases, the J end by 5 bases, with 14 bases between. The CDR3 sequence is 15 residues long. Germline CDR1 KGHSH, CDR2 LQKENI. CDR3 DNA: TGTGCCAGCTCACCTATTACCGGGACCCACAATGAGCAGTTCTTC. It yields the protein CASSPITGTHNEQFF.

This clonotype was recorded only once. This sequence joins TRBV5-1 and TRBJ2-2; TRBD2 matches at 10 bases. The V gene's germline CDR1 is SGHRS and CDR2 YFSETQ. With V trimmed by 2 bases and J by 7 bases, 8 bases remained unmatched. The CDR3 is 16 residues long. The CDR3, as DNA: TGCGCCAGCAGCTTAGGCCTAGCGGGAGAGAACGGGGAGCTGTTTTTT. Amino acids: CASSLGLAGENGELFF. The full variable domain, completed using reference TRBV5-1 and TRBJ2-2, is KAGVTQTPRYLIKTRGQQVTLSCSPISGHRSVSWYQQTPGQGLQFLFEYFSETQRNKGNFPGRFSGRQFSNSRSEMNVSTLELGDSALYLCASSLGLAGENGELFFGEGSRLTVL.

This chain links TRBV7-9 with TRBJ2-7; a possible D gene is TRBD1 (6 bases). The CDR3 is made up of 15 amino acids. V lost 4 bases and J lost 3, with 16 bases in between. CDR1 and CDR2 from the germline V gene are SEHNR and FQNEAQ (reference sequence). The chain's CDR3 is CASSWQSGANYEQYF. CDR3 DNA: TGTGCCAGCAGCTGGCAATCAGGGGCGAACTACGAGCAGTACTTC.

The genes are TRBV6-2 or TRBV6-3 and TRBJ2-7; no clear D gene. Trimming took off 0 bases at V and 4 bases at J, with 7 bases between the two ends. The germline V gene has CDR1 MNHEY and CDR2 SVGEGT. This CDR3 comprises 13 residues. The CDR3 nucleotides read TGTGCCAGCAGTTACTCACCCCAGTACGAGCAGTACGTC. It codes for CASSYSPQYEQYV.

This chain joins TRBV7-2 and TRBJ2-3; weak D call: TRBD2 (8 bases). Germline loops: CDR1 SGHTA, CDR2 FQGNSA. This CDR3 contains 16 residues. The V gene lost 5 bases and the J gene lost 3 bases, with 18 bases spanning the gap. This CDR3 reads CASSTGAGGRTDTQYF. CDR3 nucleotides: TGTGCCAGCAGCACAGGGGCGGGAGGAAGGACAGATACGCAGTATTTT.